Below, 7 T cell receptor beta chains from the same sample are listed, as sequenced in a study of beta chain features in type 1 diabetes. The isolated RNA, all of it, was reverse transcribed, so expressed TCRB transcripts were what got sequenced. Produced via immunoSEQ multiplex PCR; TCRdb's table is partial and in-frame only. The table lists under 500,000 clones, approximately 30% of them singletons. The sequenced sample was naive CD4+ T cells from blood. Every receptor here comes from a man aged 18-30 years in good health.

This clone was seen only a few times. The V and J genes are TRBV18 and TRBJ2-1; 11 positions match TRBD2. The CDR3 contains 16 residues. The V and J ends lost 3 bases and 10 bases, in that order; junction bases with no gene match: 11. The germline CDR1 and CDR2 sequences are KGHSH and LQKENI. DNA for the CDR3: TGTGCCAGCTCACCCGTGGGACTAGCGGCCCGAAAGGAGCAGTTCTTC. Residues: CASSPVGLAARKEQFF.

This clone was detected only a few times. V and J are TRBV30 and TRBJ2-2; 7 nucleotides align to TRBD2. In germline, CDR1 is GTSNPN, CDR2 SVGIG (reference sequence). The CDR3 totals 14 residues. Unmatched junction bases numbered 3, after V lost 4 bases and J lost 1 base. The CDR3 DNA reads TGTGCCTGGAATGTAGCGGGGAACACCGGGGAGCTGTTTTTT. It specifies CAWNVAGNTGELFF.

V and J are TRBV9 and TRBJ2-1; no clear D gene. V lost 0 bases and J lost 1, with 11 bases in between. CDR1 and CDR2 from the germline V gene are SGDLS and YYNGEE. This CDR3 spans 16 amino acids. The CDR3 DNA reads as TGTGCCAGCAGCGTAGTCGCAGGCTCATCCTACAATGAGCAGTTCTTC. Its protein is CASSVVAGSSYNEQFF.

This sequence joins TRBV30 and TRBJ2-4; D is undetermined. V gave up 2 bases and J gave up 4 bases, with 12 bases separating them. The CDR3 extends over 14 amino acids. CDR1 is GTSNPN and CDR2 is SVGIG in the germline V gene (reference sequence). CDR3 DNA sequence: TGTGCCTGGAGTCACCCGGGCGTTAAAAACATTCAGTACTTC. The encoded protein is CAWSHPGVKNIQYF.

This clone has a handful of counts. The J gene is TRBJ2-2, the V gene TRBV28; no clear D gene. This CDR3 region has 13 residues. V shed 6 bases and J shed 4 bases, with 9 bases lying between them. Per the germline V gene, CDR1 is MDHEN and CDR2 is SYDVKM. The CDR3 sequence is CASSRVSTGELFF. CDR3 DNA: TGTGCCAGCAGCCGTGTCAGCACCGGGGAGCTGTTTTTT.

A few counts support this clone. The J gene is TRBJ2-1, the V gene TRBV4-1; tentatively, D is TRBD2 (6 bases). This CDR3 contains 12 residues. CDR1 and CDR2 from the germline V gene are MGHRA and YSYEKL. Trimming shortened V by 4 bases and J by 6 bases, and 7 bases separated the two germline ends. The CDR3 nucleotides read TGCGCCAGCAGCCTCGGGAGCAATGAGCAGTTCTTC. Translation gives CASSLGSNEQFF.

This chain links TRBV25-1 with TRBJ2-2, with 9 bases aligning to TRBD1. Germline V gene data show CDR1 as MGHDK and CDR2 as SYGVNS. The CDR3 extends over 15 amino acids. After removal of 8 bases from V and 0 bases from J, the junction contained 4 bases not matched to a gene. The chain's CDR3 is CASARDRANTGELFF. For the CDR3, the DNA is TGTGCCAGCGCCCGGGACAGGGCGAACACCGGGGAGCTGTTTTTT.